These 22 T cell receptor beta chains were sequenced from one sample in a study of T cell responses to AZD1222 COVID-19 vaccine. The repertoire was sequenced with immunoSEQ multiplex PCR; TCRdb's copy has only in-frame clones and lacks some. The sample lists about 220,000 clones, 85% to 95% occurring once. The specimen comprised peripheral blood, sampled on day 0 of MenACWY control vaccination. These receptors were obtained from an adult in good health.

V and J are TRBV30 and TRBJ2-1, with TRBD2 matching 7 bases. J was trimmed by 5 bases and V by 8 bases; bases with no gene match: 12. Germline CDR1 reads GTSNPN; CDR2 reads SVGIG (reference sequence). This CDR3 is built from 14 residues. The CDR3 here is CATYRGGGNNEQFF. CDR3 nucleotides: TGTGCCACATACCGTGGCGGGGGAAACAATGAGCAGTTCTTC.

Of note for this clone: At the DNA level, this CDR3 is encoded by other sequences in the same sample as well. The chain recombines TRBV5-1 with TRBJ2-5; D remains unclear. This CDR3 is 14 amino acids long. With 0 bases removed from V and 2 bases from J, the gap between germline ends came to 8 bases. Germline CDR1 and CDR2: SGHRS and YFSETQ. The CDR3 loop reads CASSLGGSQETQYF. The CDR3 bases are TGCGCCAGCAGCTTGGGTGGTTCACAAGAGACCCAGTACTTC.

This clone was counted a single time. This chain links TRBV6-2 or TRBV6-3 with TRBJ1-4; D gene ambiguous. CDR1 MNHEY and CDR2 SVGEGT come from the germline V gene. V shed 4 bases and J shed 8 bases, with 17 bases lying between them. The CDR3 contains 15 residues. For the CDR3, the DNA is TGTGCCAGCAGTTTTCGTAGTACGGGAAACGAAAAACTGTTTTTT. Its protein product is CASSFRSTGNEKLFF.

The J gene is TRBJ2-1, the V gene TRBV11-1, with TRBD2 as a possible D gene (7 bases). This CDR3 is built from 16 residues. Per the germline V gene, CDR1 is SGHAT and CDR2 is FQDESV (reference sequence). Between the trimmed V and J ends, which lost 5 bases and 4 bases, there was a span of 18 bases. The CDR3 here is CASSPRAGAQYNEQFF. For the CDR3, the DNA is TGTGCCAGCAGCCCGAGGGCGGGGGCACAATACAATGAGCAGTTCTTC.

The rearrangement uses TRBV27 and TRBJ2-5; no definite D call. Germline CDR1 is MNHEY and CDR2 is SMNVEV (reference sequence). With 5 bases removed from V and 4 bases from J, the gap between germline ends came to 11 bases. The CDR3 loop spans 13 amino acids. CDR3 loop: CASSKSRRETQYF. The CDR3 nucleotides read TGTGCCAGCAGTAAGAGCAGGAGAGAGACCCAGTACTTC.

The chain uses TRBV6-4 and TRBJ2-1; 8 nucleotides match TRBD1. The germline V gene has CDR1 MRHNA and CDR2 SNTAGT. Losses at the gene ends were 5 bases for V and 2 bases for J; bases not matched to a gene: 8. CDR3 length equals 16 residues. The CDR3 loop is CASSLDRDRPYNEQFF. CDR3 DNA sequence: TGTGCCAGCAGTTTGGACCGGGACAGGCCCTACAATGAGCAGTTCTTC.

The rearrangement uses TRBV4-2 and TRBJ1-2; maybe TRBD1 (5 bases). V shed 1 base and J shed 5 bases, with 17 bases lying between them. The CDR3 is 16 amino acids. The germline V gene encodes CDR1 LGHNA and CDR2 YNFKEQ. CDR3 sequence: CASSQGVGPASYGYTF. CDR3 in DNA: TGTGCCAGCAGCCAAGGGGTGGGGCCAGCATCGTATGGCTACACCTTC.

The chain carries TRBV18 and TRBJ1-1; D is uncertain. Germline CDR1 is KGHSH and CDR2 is LQKENI. V dropped 3 bases and J dropped 0 bases, with 17 bases sitting between them. The CDR3 has 17 amino acids. Here the CDR3 reads CASSPSIREVMNTEAFF. The CDR3 DNA is TGTGCCAGCTCACCCTCTATCCGGGAAGTCATGAACACTGAAGCTTTCTTT.

V and J are TRBV5-1 and TRBJ2-1, with a tentative D call TRBD1 (5 bases). In germline, CDR1 is SGHRS, CDR2 YFSETQ. V lost 3 bases, J lost 0 bases, and 13 bases lay in between. The CDR3 length is 16 residues. The CDR3 region is CASSSQGIPSYNEQFF. DNA for the CDR3: TGCGCCAGCAGCTCCCAGGGTATTCCCTCCTACAATGAGCAGTTCTTC.

The rearrangement links TRBV6-2 or TRBV6-3 to TRBJ2-2, with D unclear. V lost 4 bases to trimming and J lost 1 base, with 7 bases between them. CDR3 length: 14 amino acids. Germline CDR1 reads MNHEY; CDR2 reads SVGEGT. CDR3 sequence (DNA): TGTGCCAGCAGTTTCCAGCTGAACACCGGGGAGCTGTTTTTT. This codes for CASSFQLNTGELFF.

The V and J genes are TRBV28 and TRBJ1-4; no clear D gene. The germline CDR1 and CDR2 sequences are MDHEN and SYDVKM. The ends were cut back, 7 bases at V and 2 bases at J, with 20 bases in the middle. The CDR3 extends over 17 amino acids. Here the CDR3 reads CASTEGGAARTNEKLFF. For the CDR3, the DNA is TGTGCCAGCACCGAAGGCGGCGCAGCGCGGACTAATGAAAAACTGTTTTTT.

This clone was detected only a few times. The genes are TRBV7-6 and TRBJ2-7; TRBD2 might be the D (7 bases). This CDR3 region has 15 residues. Trimming stripped 3 bases from V and 4 bases from J, with 16 bases between. CDR1 and CDR2 (germline): SGHVS, FNYEAQ. This CDR3 reads CASSFSNKGGYEQYF. CDR3 DNA: TGTGCCAGCAGCTTTTCCAATAAGGGGGGGTACGAGCAGTACTTC.

V is TRBV4-1 and J is TRBJ2-5; D is perhaps TRBD1 (5 bases). With 2 bases removed from V and 5 bases from J, the gap between germline ends came to 18 bases. This CDR3 comprises 16 residues. CDR1 MGHRA and CDR2 YSYEKL come from the germline V gene. The CDR3 region is CASSQYGVQGRETQYF. In nucleotides, the CDR3 is TGCGCCAGCAGCCAATATGGGGTGCAGGGCCGGGAGACCCAGTACTTC.

The rearrangement links TRBV30 to TRBJ1-6; D is perhaps TRBD1 (6 bases). The CDR3 runs 14 residues. Trimming took 5 bases from V and 13 from J, leaving 21 bases between them. Germline V CDR1 and CDR2: GTSNPN, SVGIG (reference sequence). The CDR3 DNA reads TGTGCCTGGGATTCTAATTACAGGGACCTGCCCCTCCACTTT. It codes for CAWDSNYRDLPLHF.

The chain links TRBV3-1 (or the pseudogene TRBV3-2) to TRBJ1-1; no reliable D call. The CDR3 loop spans 15 amino acids. The germline V gene has CDR1 LGHDT and CDR2 YNNKEL (reference sequence). The germline V and J ends were trimmed by 4 bases and 4 bases, with 16 bases remaining between them. CDR3 DNA: TGTGCCAGCAGCCTTTCTTGGGAGGGAAGCACTGAAGCTTTCTTT. It translates to CASSLSWEGSTEAFF.

V usage is TRBV18 and J usage is TRBJ2-7, with D possibly matching TRBD1 (5 bases). CDR1 and CDR2 (germline): KGHSH, LQKENI. The germline V and J ends were trimmed by 1 base and 6 bases, with 10 bases remaining between them. The CDR3 has 13 residues. CDR3 region: CASSPQAGPEQYF. The CDR3 DNA follows: TGTGCCAGCTCACCACAAGCAGGGCCCGAGCAGTACTTC.

The chain links TRBV7-2 to TRBJ1-1; D call uncertain. The germline CDR1 and CDR2 sequences are SGHTA and FQGNSA. The CDR3 runs 14 residues. V was pared by 7 bases and J by 4 bases, with 16 bases between. This chain's CDR3 is CASIPTDRRTEAFF. The CDR3 DNA is TGTGCCAGCATCCCCACAGACCGGCGCACTGAAGCTTTCTTT.

The chain links TRBV5-6 to TRBJ2-2, with 10 bases aligning to TRBD2. This CDR3 spans 14 amino acids. CDR1 is SGHDT, CDR2 YYEEEE, per germline. V shed 4 bases and J 6 bases; nucleotides not matched to a gene: 3. The CDR3: CASSRAGGAGELFF. The DNA of the CDR3 is TGTGCCAGCAGCAGAGCGGGGGGGGCCGGGGAGCTGTTTTTT.

This clone was seen more than once but under ten times. Other nucleotide sequences from this sample produce the same CDR3. This sequence joins TRBV7-9 and TRBJ1-4; a possible D gene is TRBD1 (5 bases). Germline V gives CDR1 SEHNR, CDR2 FQNEAQ (reference sequence). With 6 bases removed from V and 5 bases from J, the gap between germline ends came to 13 bases. CDR3 length equals 14 residues. CDR3 loop: CASSRTGGNEKLFF. The CDR3 region has the DNA TGTGCCAGCAGTCGCACCGGGGGGAATGAAAAACTGTTTTTT.

V gene TRBV21-1 combines with J gene TRBJ1-5; TRBD1 is the table's D call and was not checked against the DNA. TRBV21-1 is noted as a pseudogene. The CDR3 totals 15 residues. The chain's CDR3 is CASSLRQGDNQPQHF. In DNA, the CDR3 is TGTGCCAGCAGCCTCAGACAGGGGGACAATCAGCCCCAGCATTTT.

In its sample, this clone was seen once. The chain couples TRBV7-2 to TRBJ1-1; possible D gene TRBD1, 5 bases. This CDR3 is 16 amino acids long. The germline gives CDR1 SGHTA, CDR2 FQGNSA. V was clipped by 2 bases and J by 0 bases, with 13 bases between them. The CDR3 is CASSLRVGALNTEAFF. DNA of the CDR3: TGTGCCAGCAGCTTAAGGGTTGGGGCACTGAACACTGAAGCTTTCTTT. Based on the CDR3 plus reference TRBV7-2 and TRBJ1-1, the full variable domain is GAGVSQSPSNKVTEKGKDVELRCDPISGHTALYWYRQSLGQGLEFLIYFQGNSAPDKSGLPSDRFSAERTGGSVSTLTIQRTQQEDSAVYLCASSLRVGALNTEAFFGQGTRLTVV.

V and J are TRBV7-8 and TRBJ1-6; tentative D call: TRBD1 (5 bases). CDR1 is SGHVS and CDR2 is FQNEAQ in the germline V gene. Trimming shortened V by 0 bases and J by 13 bases, and 16 bases separated the two germline ends. The CDR3 runs to 15 residues. In DNA, the CDR3 is TGTGCCAGCAGCTTAGCGCTGGGGCCTGCGGGGCCCCTCCACTTT. It specifies CASSLALGPAGPLHF. The full variable domain, its missing parts supplied by reference TRBV7-8 and TRBJ1-6, is GAGVSQSPRYKVAKRGQDVALRCDPISGHVSLFWYQQALGQGPEFLTYFQNEAQLDKSGLPSDRFFAERPEGSVSTLKIQRTQQEDSAVYLCASSLALGPAGPLHFGNGTRLTVT.